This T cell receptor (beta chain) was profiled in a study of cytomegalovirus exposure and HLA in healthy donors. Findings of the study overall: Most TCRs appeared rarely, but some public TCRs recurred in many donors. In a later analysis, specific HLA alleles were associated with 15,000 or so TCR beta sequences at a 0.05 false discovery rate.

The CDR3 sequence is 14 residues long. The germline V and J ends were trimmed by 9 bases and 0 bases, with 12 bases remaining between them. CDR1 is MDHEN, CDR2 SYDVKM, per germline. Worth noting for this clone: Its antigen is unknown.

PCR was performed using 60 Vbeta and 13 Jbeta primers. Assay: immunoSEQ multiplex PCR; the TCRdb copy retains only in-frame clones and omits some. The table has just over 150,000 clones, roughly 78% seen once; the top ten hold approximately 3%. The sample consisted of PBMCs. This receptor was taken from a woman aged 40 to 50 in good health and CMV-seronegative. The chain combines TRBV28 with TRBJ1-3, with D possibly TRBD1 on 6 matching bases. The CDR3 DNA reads TGTGCCAGTAACAGGGCAAGCTCTGGAAACACCATATATTTT. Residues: CASNRASSGNTIYF.